The text below deals with one T cell receptor (beta chain). What it binds is not known. The table came from immunoSEQ multiplex PCR; TCRdb's copy has only in-frame clones and leaves some out. The sample lists 110,000 to 150,000 clones; 91% were seen once. The data derive from a study of cytomegalovirus exposure and HLA in healthy donors. Notes on the study in general: Researchers counted over 150 TCR beta chains as cytomegalovirus-associated. Many donors shared some public TCRs, even though most TCR sequences were rare.

The CDR3 loop spans 16 amino acids. Trimming took off 2 bases at V and 0 bases at J, with 10 bases between the two ends. V gene TRBV23-1 combines with J gene TRBJ2-2, with D maybe TRBD1 (5 bases). TRBV23-1 is an ORF; its function is uncertain. Sequenced sample: PBMCs. The receptor was isolated from a young man in good health and CMV-seronegative. The CDR3 here is CASSQNATANTGELFF. CDR3 coding DNA: TGCGCCAGCAGTCAAAACGCGACAGCGAACACCGGGGAGCTGTTTTTT.